This entry describes one T cell receptor (beta chain). The antigen is undetermined. This CDR3 region has 14 residues. V was cut by 0 bases and J by 5 bases, with 11 bases left in between. The germline V gene encodes CDR1 SGHRS and CDR2 YFSETQ. The data are from a study of T cell clones after liver transplantation. On the study more broadly: At least one year of complete immunosuppression withdrawal without enzymes over twice normal defined tolerance. Study-wide results and caveats: In a couple of subjects, few donor cells limited the measurable donor-reactive repertoire. Small, mixed patient groups and varying post-transplant times limit these conclusions.

The repertoire was sequenced with immunoSEQ multiplex PCR; TCRdb's copy has only in-frame clones and lacks some. The table has some 60,000 clones, 70% seen once; the top ten hold approximately 2.8%. The source of this sequence is a human patient who received a liver transplant. Some T cells may have come from the graft donor. This specimen consisted of CD4+ T cells from blood, obtained at the approximately 16-month timepoint. V usage is TRBV5-1 and J usage is TRBJ2-5; a possible D gene is TRBD2 (5 bases). The CDR3 DNA sequence: TGCGCCAGCAGCTTGGCCCTAGCCCAGGAGACCCAGTACTTC. Translating it yields CASSLALAQETQYF.